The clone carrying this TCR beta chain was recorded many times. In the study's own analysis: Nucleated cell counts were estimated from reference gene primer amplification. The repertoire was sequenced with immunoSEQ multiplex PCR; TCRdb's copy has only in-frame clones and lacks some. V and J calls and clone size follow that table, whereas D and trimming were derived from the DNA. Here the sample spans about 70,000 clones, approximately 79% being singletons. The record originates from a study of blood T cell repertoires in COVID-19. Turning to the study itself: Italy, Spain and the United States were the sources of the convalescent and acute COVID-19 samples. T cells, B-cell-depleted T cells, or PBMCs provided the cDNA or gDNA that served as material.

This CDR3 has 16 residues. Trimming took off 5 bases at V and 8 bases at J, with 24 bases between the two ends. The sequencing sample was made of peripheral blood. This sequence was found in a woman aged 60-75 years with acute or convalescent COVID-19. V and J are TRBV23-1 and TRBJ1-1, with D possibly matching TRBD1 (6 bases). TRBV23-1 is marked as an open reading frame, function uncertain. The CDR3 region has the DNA TGCGCCAGCAGTGGCGCAGGGAAGGGGGATTGCCTAGAAGCTTTCTTT. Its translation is CASSGAGKGDCLEAFF.